Following are 27 T cell receptor beta chains from one sample sequenced in a study of T cells after yellow fever vaccination. TCRdb passed the 5' RACE reads through MiXCR, listing each CDR3 protein once. The sample holds 250,000 to 400,000 distinct CDR3 sequences, 3.5% to 4.5% seen once. The sample consisted of PBMCs, taken 15 days after the yellow fever booster vaccination. These receptors were obtained from a man aged 18 to 30 who received the YFV17D yellow fever vaccine.

This clonotype was recorded a few times. The chain employs TRBV7-2 and TRBJ1-1; tentatively, D is TRBD1 (6 bases). This CDR3 is built from 14 residues. In germline, CDR1 is SGHTA, CDR2 FQGNSA. Trimming left V 0 bases short and J 7 bases short, with 12 bases between. CDR3 sequence reads: CASSLAYTGLEAFF. CDR3 nucleotides: TGTGCCAGCAGCTTAGCTTATACAGGGCTTGAAGCTTTCTTT. Together with reference TRBV7-2 and TRBJ1-1, the CDR3 gives the full variable domain: GAGVSQSPSNKVTEKGKDVELRCDPISGHTALYWYRQSLGQGLEFLIYFQGNSAPDKSGLPSDRFSAERTGGSVSTLTIQRTQQEDSAVYLCASSLAYTGLEAFFGQGTRLTVV.

The chain combines TRBV12-3 or TRBV12-4 with TRBJ2-1; TRBD2 is a possible D gene (6 bases). V lost 3 bases to trimming and J lost 6 bases, with 18 bases between them. The CDR3 totals 16 residues. The CDR3 reads CASSLRGGVRFNEQFF. The CDR3 coding sequence is TGTGCCAGCAGTTTGCGGGGTGGCGTCAGGTTCAATGAGCAGTTCTTC.

The genes are TRBV5-1 and TRBJ2-1; 9 bases agree with TRBD1. V gave up 6 bases and J gave up 1 base; unmatched junction bases: 5. This CDR3 region has 15 residues. Germline CDR1 SGHRS, CDR2 YFSETQ. The CDR3 loop is CASTSGTGSYNEQFF. The CDR3 nucleotides read TGCGCCAGCACCTCCGGGACAGGGTCCTACAATGAGCAGTTCTTC. The whole variable domain, filled in from reference TRBV5-1 and TRBJ2-1, reads KAGVTQTPRYLIKTRGQQVTLSCSPISGHRSVSWYQQTPGQGLQFLFEYFSETQRNKGNFPGRFSGRQFSNSRSEMNVSTLELGDSALYLCASTSGTGSYNEQFFGPGTRLTVL.

This chain links TRBV7-6 with TRBJ1-2; no clear D gene. V shed 5 bases and J shed 0 bases, with 10 bases lying between them. The CDR3 is 14 amino acids. Germline assignment: CDR1 SGHVS and CDR2 FNYEAQ. In DNA form, the CDR3 reads TGTGCCAGCAGCCCCCGGACCTCTAACTATGGCTACACCTTC. Its translation: CASSPRTSNYGYTF.

This clonotype has only a few counts. The V and J genes are TRBV3-1 and TRBJ1-3; no firm D call. The germline V gene has CDR1 LGHDT and CDR2 YNNKEL (reference sequence). The CDR3 loop spans 11 amino acids. Trimming removed 1 base from V and 9 bases from J, with 4 bases in between. CDR3 nucleotides: TGTGCCAGCAGCCAAGGAGGCACCATATATTTT. Translation gives CASSQGGTIYF.

This clonotype has just a few counts. The chain joins TRBV4-1 to TRBJ2-7; TRBD2 might be the D (5 bases). CDR1 and CDR2 from the germline V gene are MGHRA and YSYEKL. CDR3 length: 14 residues. The V gene lost 2 bases and the J gene lost 6 bases, with 14 bases spanning the gap. The CDR3 nucleotides are TGCGCCAGCAGCCAACCGAACCGGGAAGCCGAGCAGTACGTC. It encodes CASSQPNREAEQYV.

This clonotype was seen many times. This chain joins TRBV12-3 or TRBV12-4 and TRBJ2-5, with D unclear. The CDR3 sequence is 13 residues long. Trimming cost V 1 base and J 7 bases, with 10 bases left between them. In DNA, the CDR3 is TGTGCCAGCAGTTTAGTGGCCTCCGGGACCCAGTACTTC. Its translation is CASSLVASGTQYF.

There are many counts of this clonotype. In nucleotides, the CDR3 is TGTGCCAGCAGCTTAAACCCTAATGAAAAACTGTTTTTT. This gives the protein CASSLNPNEKLFF. J is TRBJ1-4 and V is TRBV7-2; D unclear. Trimming took 2 bases from V and 3 from J, leaving 4 bases between them. The germline CDR1 and CDR2 sequences are SGHTA and FQGNSA. This CDR3 region has 13 residues. The full variable domain, completed using reference TRBV7-2 and TRBJ1-4, is GAGVSQSPSNKVTEKGKDVELRCDPISGHTALYWYRQSLGQGLEFLIYFQGNSAPDKSGLPSDRFSAERTGGSVSTLTIQRTQQEDSAVYLCASSLNPNEKLFFGSGTQLSVL.

The sample holds many counts of this clonotype. The rearrangement links TRBV29-1 to TRBJ1-2; TRBD1 might be the D (6 bases). Germline V CDR1 and CDR2: SQVTM, ANQGSEA. This CDR3 spans 12 amino acids. The ends were cut back, 6 bases at V and 6 bases at J, with 14 bases in the middle. The DNA for the CDR3 is TGCAGCGTACAGGGAGGACGCGATGGCTACACCTTC. It specifies CSVQGGRDGYTF.

The gene calls are TRBV10-3 and TRBJ1-2; D remains unclear. With 4 bases removed from V and 5 bases from J, the gap between germline ends came to 14 bases. The germline gives CDR1 ENHRY, CDR2 SYGVKD. This CDR3 contains 14 residues. The CDR3 DNA follows: TGTGCCATCAGTGGACACGCGGGCATTTATGGCTACACCTTC. As protein: CAISGHAGIYGYTF.

J is TRBJ2-7 and V is TRBV5-8; TRBD2 is a possible D gene (6 bases). Germline CDR1 is SGHTS and CDR2 is YDEGEE. CDR3 size: 17 residues. V dropped 0 bases and J dropped 0 bases, with 16 bases sitting between them. This chain's CDR3 is CASSLASGFVLSYEQYV. CDR3 DNA: TGTGCCAGCAGCTTGGCCAGCGGGTTCGTCCTCTCCTACGAGCAGTACGTC.

This clonotype was found a few times. V usage is TRBV6-2 or TRBV6-3 and J usage is TRBJ2-3; D might be TRBD1 (6 bases). The CDR3 is made up of 14 amino acids. V dropped 6 bases and J dropped 2 bases, with 12 bases sitting between them. Germline V gives CDR1 MNHEY, CDR2 SVGEGT. The CDR3 loop reads CASRTGLFTDTQYF. CDR3 DNA sequence: TGTGCCAGCAGGACAGGCTTATTCACAGATACGCAGTATTTT.

The rearrangement uses TRBV19 and TRBJ1-5; 8 bases agree with TRBD1. CDR3 length: 15 residues. Germline lookup yields CDR1 LNHDA and CDR2 SQIVND (reference sequence). The V segment lost 3 bases and the J segment 6 bases; nucleotides outside the gene matches: 7. CDR3 loop: CASSIGQGTTQPQHF. The CDR3 DNA sequence: TGTGCCAGTAGTATTGGACAGGGTACGACTCAGCCCCAGCATTTT.

This clonotype was observed at least ten times. The J gene is TRBJ2-5, the V gene TRBV7-2; D is undetermined. Trimming shortened V by 4 bases and J by 2 bases, and 8 bases separated the two germline ends. CDR1 and CDR2 (germline): SGHTA, FQGNSA. The CDR3 is 13 amino acids. Here the CDR3 DNA reads TGTGCCAGCAGCTACCGTAGGCAAGAGACCCAGTACTTC. Encoded protein: CASSYRRQETQYF.

The chain employs TRBV4-1 and TRBJ1-6; unclear D gene. The CDR3 is 13 residues long. Germline CDR1 is MGHRA and CDR2 is YSYEKL. The ends were cut back, 3 bases at V and 10 bases at J, with 10 bases in the middle. The CDR3, as DNA: TGCGCCAGCAGCCACCCTGGCGTCTCACCCCTCCACTTT. Amino acid sequence: CASSHPGVSPLHF.

This clonotype appeared a few times. The J gene is TRBJ2-1, the V gene TRBV3-1; 8 positions agree with TRBD2. After removal of 1 base from V and 6 bases from J, the junction contained 8 bases not matched to a gene. CDR3 size: 16 residues. CDR1 and CDR2 from the germline V gene are LGHDT and YNNKEL (reference sequence). In DNA, the CDR3 is TGTGCCAGCAGCCAAGCCGGACTAGCTACGGGCAATGAGCAGTTCTTC. This gives the protein CASSQAGLATGNEQFF.

At least ten counts were recorded for this clonotype. V is TRBV12-3 or TRBV12-4 and J is TRBJ1-2, with TRBD1 matching 12 bases. The CDR3 loop spans 14 amino acids. The junction had 7 bases not matched to a gene; V was cut back by 6 bases and J by 8 bases. This chain's CDR3 is CASRGDRGLSGYTF. The DNA for the CDR3 is TGTGCCAGCAGGGGGGACAGGGGGCTTAGCGGCTACACCTTC.

This clonotype was seen many times. J is TRBJ1-5 and V is TRBV10-3, with 10 bases identical to TRBD1. CDR3 length: 15 residues. Trimming took 2 bases from V and 8 from J; bases not matched to a gene: 6. Per the germline V gene, CDR1 is ENHRY and CDR2 is SYGVKD. The CDR3 sequence: CAISERGTGVEPQHF. CDR3 DNA: TGTGCCATCAGTGAGAGGGGGACAGGGGTTGAGCCCCAGCATTTT.

Ten or more counts support this clonotype. V gene TRBV29-1 combines with J gene TRBJ1-1; maybe TRBD1 (5 bases). This CDR3 is 13 amino acids long. The germline V gene has CDR1 SQVTM and CDR2 ANQGSEA. Trimming pared 5 bases from V and 7 bases from J, leaving 17 bases between. The CDR3: CSVRLGGLGEAFF. Written as DNA, the CDR3 is TGCAGCGTTCGCTTGGGGGGATTAGGTGAAGCTTTCTTT.

There are many counts of this clonotype. The chain links TRBV29-1 to TRBJ1-1; 7 bases fit TRBD1. The CDR3 runs 13 residues. V shed 6 bases, J shed 0 bases, and the junction held 4 bases outside the gene matches. In germline, CDR1 is SQVTM, CDR2 ANQGSEA. The CDR3 coding sequence is TGCAGCGTAACGACAGGGTTGAACACTGAAGCTTTCTTT. Translating gives CSVTTGLNTEAFF.

The rearrangement joins TRBV10-2 to TRBJ2-3; D is undetermined. Germline CDR1 is WSHSY and CDR2 is SAAADI. V dropped 7 bases and J dropped 6 bases, with 11 bases sitting between them. CDR3 length: 12 residues. DNA for the CDR3: TGCGCCAGCAAGTGGGGTGAGGATACGCAGTATTTT. The encoded protein is CASKWGEDTQYF.

This clonotype was detected a few times. The chain uses TRBV7-9 and TRBJ1-2; D not resolved. CDR1 and CDR2 (germline): SEHNR, FQNEAQ (reference sequence). The CDR3 has 13 amino acids. Trimming stripped 5 bases from V and 0 bases from J, with 7 bases between. The CDR3 is CASSRLPNYGYTF. CDR3 DNA sequence: TGTGCCAGCAGCCGTCTCCCTAACTATGGCTACACCTTC.

The sample holds a few counts of this clonotype. V and J are TRBV25-1 and TRBJ1-2; D may be TRBD1 (5 bases). Trimming cost V 6 bases and J 6 bases, with 11 bases left between them. Germline V CDR1 and CDR2: MGHDK, SYGVNS. This CDR3 is 12 amino acids long. CDR3 in amino acids: CASRDQGDGYTF. CDR3 DNA sequence: TGTGCCAGCAGAGATCAGGGAGATGGCTACACCTTC.

This clonotype has a handful of counts. The chain carries TRBV4-1 and TRBJ1-2; D gene uncertain. Trimming stripped 4 bases from V and 13 bases from J, with 25 bases between. Germline loops: CDR1 MGHRA, CDR2 YSYEKL. The CDR3 consists of 15 residues. CDR3 in amino acids: CASSLPAIDLSTLTF. CDR3 nucleotides: TGCGCCAGCAGCCTCCCGGCGATCGATTTGTCTACGCTCACCTTC.

This clonotype was found many times. The V gene is TRBV20-1, the J gene TRBJ2-2; D tentatively fits TRBD1 or TRBD2 (5 bases each). The CDR3 loop spans 14 amino acids. V lost 3 bases, J lost 7 bases, and 15 bases lay in between. Germline loops: CDR1 DFQATT, CDR2 SNEGSKA (reference sequence). The CDR3: CSASLGTPLGELFF. The CDR3 nucleotides are TGCAGTGCTAGTTTGGGGACCCCCCTCGGGGAGCTGTTTTTT.

Many counts were recorded for this clonotype. The V gene is TRBV4-3, the J gene TRBJ2-5, with D hard to call. From germline, CDR1 is LGHNA and CDR2 YSLEER. This CDR3 is 13 amino acids long. Trimming left V 1 base short and J 4 bases short, with 7 bases between. The CDR3 region has the DNA TGCGCCAGCAGCCAAGTGACGGGAGAGACCCAGTACTTC. Its protein is CASSQVTGETQYF.

The rearrangement links TRBV5-4 to TRBJ1-1, with D uncertain. The V and J ends lost 4 bases and 3 bases respectively, with 13 bases between them. In germline, CDR1 is SGHNT, CDR2 YYREEE (reference sequence). This CDR3 is built from 14 residues. CDR3 DNA: TGTGCCAGCAGCGCCGGCAACGTTTACACTGAAGCTTTCTTT. As protein: CASSAGNVYTEAFF.